This TCR beta chain was identified in a study of human T cells and chemical hapten exposure (dated by TCRdb to about 2021). Study-wide context: For sensitization, 2% DPC in acetone was applied to an approximately 2 cm by approximately 2 cm area of upper inner arm skin. Weekly therapeutic DPC doses were additionally applied to the scalp of patients throughout the roughly 23-week study period. Patch testing was performed on the upper back with Finn chambers containing 0.01% DPC, and the patch tests were scored after 6 days according to International Contact Dermatitis Research Group standards. Most of the patients in the cohort were female, and the cohort covered alopecia areata with under or over 50% scalp involvement, alopecia totalis and alopecia universalis. Libraries were pooled for sequencing, and variation in per-sample TCR yields was attributed mainly to small differences in library volumes within the pool. Peripheral blood TCR repertoire changes were tracked in vivo in alopecia patients during primary and secondary sensitization to the hapten diphenylcyclopropenone (DPC). Patient blood was sampled pre-sensitization (week 0) and at 2, 6 and about 24 weeks after DPC sensitization. Roughly 30 alopecia patients provided blood for TCR sequencing at one to four time points (pre-sensitization, 2, 6 and 24 weeks).

The time point label corresponds to: pre-sensitization, week 0. This sample's treatment or condition label indicates: therapeutic diphenylcyclopropenone sensitization with weekly scalp DPC. Blood at each patch-test visit was drawn before the patch test was applied. Patients were eligible if aged 18 to 70, diagnosed with alopecia and judged suitable for DPC therapy, and pregnant patients were excluded. Unfractionated whole blood was collected in Tempus Blood RNA tubes, and total RNA was extracted from that blood. This clonotype has only one observation. The antigen it recognizes is unknown. No clone much larger than this one lies a single base away; base qualities are absent. The paper's findings and limits, for the study overall: The number of TCRs above 1 in 1000 frequency did not change with DPC sensitization; there was no evidence of global repertoire structure alterations. Because all patients had alopecia, a presumed autoimmune disease, the immune response of the patients might differ from that of healthy individuals. Patch test score was positively correlated with the number of PT1 expanded TCRs, with significance at thresholds 8, 16 and 32 but not at 4. Compared with pre-sensitization or healthy control sets, expanded TCRs formed significantly more large CDR3 similarity clusters, which is consistent with antigen-driven responses. Repeated subsampling changed both the strength of the expansion versus patch-test correlation and the threshold at which the correlation became significant.

V and J are truncated by 3 bases and 1 base respectively, leaving an intervening sequence of 15 bases. According to the germline V gene, CDR1 reads MDHEN and CDR2 reads SYDVKM. The CDR3 starts with the cysteine, ends with the phenylalanine, and has 16 residues. Left in the record is the CDR3 DNA by itself, 48 bases read in frame from the first base. The library was made by RACE. Sequencing instrument: NextSeq 500. During library preparation, unique molecular identifiers were attached to individual cDNA molecules so that TCRs could be counted quantitatively and reproducibly. For every blood RNA sample, sequencing covered both the TCR alpha and TCR beta chains. In the source study's methods: Samples had a median of about 90,000 TCRs, with a range from about 23,224 to 750,000. V, J and CDR3 annotation of the TCR reads was performed with the Decombinator software suite. For the PS versus PT1 abundance plots, all samples were subsampled to the same number of TCRs (28,000). TCRs were defined as expanded if absent before sensitization and observed at least eight times at the 2-week time point. Clones were called with MiXCR by TCRdb after fastp trimmed the public reads at Q25, and only in-frame beta chains were retained. Every CDR3 protein is listed once, alongside the most common genes and DNA of its rows. TCRdb, not the original authors, processed these V and J calls. This sample has approximately 180,000 distinct CDR3 sequences in its table, and around 30% of those were observed once. The ten largest clones add up to nearly 3% of the sample.

The receptor was isolated from a woman younger than 45 with alopecia areata. Some clones in this sample may be carry-over from other donors' samples. Material: whole blood, obtained in connection with sensitization to the hapten diphenylcyclopropenone (DPC). The chain was built from TRBV28 and TRBJ2-5; a confident D gene designation cannot be given. Here is the DNA: TGTGCCAGCAGTTTCGTTCTCACGCAACCCCAAGAGACCCAGTACTTC. Translated, this is CASSFVLTQPQETQYF.